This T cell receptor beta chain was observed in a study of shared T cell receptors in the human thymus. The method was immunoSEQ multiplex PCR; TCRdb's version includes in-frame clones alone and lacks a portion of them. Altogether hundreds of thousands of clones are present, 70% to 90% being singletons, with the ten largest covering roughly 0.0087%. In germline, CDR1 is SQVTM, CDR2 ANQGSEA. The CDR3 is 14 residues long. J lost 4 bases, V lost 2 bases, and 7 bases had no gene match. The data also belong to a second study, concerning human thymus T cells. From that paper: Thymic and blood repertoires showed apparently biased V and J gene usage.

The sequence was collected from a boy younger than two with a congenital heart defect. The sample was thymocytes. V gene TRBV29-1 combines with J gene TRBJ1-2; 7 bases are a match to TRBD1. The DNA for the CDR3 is TGCAGCGTTGAAAATGGGGGACAGCTCTATGGCTACACCTTC. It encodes CSVENGGQLYGYTF.